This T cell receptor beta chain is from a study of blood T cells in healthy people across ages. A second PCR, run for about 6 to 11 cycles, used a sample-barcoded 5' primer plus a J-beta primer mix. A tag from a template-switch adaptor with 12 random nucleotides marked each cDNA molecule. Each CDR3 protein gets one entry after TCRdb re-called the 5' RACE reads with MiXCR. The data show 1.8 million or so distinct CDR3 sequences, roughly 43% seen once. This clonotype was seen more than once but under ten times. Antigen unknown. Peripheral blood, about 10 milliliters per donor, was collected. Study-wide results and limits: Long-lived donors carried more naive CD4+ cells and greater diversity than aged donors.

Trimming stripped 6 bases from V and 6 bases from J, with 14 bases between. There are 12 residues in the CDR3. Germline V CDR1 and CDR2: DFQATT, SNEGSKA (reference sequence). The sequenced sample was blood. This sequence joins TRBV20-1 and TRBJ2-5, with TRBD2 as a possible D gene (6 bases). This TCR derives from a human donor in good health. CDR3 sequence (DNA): TGCAGTGCCGGGCGGGCGGGGAAGACCCAGTACTTC. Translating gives CSAGRAGKTQYF.